The 21 T cell receptor beta chains below come from one sample, sequenced in a study of T cells expressing NK-cell markers. From the 5' RACE reads, TCRdb lists one entry per CDR3 protein and no DNA. The listing records more than 400,000 distinct CDR3 sequences. Material: blood T cells: a sorted CD56 or NKG2C T cell subset, CD4+ or CD8+ T cells, or bulk PBMC T cells (not recorded which). These receptors were collected from a woman aged 18 to 75 in good health.

The chain combines TRBV6-5 with TRBJ2-3; TCRdb outputs TRBD1, but without DNA this stays unchecked. In germline, CDR1 is MNHEY, CDR2 SVGAGI. The CDR3 covers 12 residues. Here the CDR3 reads CASSGTGGTQYF.

This chain connects TRBV5-5 to TRBJ1-1; TCRdb selects TRBD1, and the lack of DNA leaves this call unchecked. The CDR3 spans 16 residues. Germline V gene data show CDR1 as SGHKS and CDR2 as YYEKEE (reference sequence). The CDR3: CASSLAYRAGGTEAFF.

V gene TRBV5-1 combines with J gene TRBJ1-1; TCRdb's D gene call, TRBD1, goes unchecked for lack of DNA. Germline values: CDR1 SGHRS, CDR2 YFSETQ. This CDR3 comprises 14 residues. The CDR3 is CASGGQGTRPEAFF.

The chain links TRBV6-2 or TRBV6-3 to TRBJ1-1; checking the TCRdb D call of TRBD1 is not possible without DNA. The CDR3 runs 13 residues. Germline V CDR1 and CDR2: MNHEY, SVGEGT. CDR3 protein: CASSHNPATEAFF.

The rearrangement joins TRBV4-3 to TRBJ2-6; TCRdb designates TRBD1, a call that cannot be tested without DNA. The CDR3 has 19 amino acids. CDR1 LGHNA and CDR2 YSLEER come from the germline V gene. This CDR3 is CASSQDPGTGVSGANVLTF.

The chain carries TRBV16 and TRBJ1-3; TCRdb's D call, TRBD1, is unchecked because there is no DNA. The CDR3 runs to 15 residues. Germline loops: CDR1 KGHSY, CDR2 FQNENV. The chain's CDR3 is CASSHTGGSGNTIYF. The full variable domain, its missing parts supplied by reference TRBV16 and TRBJ1-3, is GEEVAQTPKHLVRGEGQKAKLYCAPIKGHSYVFWYQQVLKNEFKFLISFQNENVFDETGMPKERFSAKCLPNSPCSLEIQATKLEDSAVYFCASSHTGGSGNTIYFGEGSWLTVV.

The chain combines TRBV6-1 with TRBJ2-5; no DNA is available, so the TRBD1 call from TCRdb remains unchecked. CDR3 size: 13 residues. CDR1 is MNHNS and CDR2 is SASEGT in the germline V gene. CDR3 protein: CASSDWGMETQYF.

J is TRBJ2-1 and V is TRBV29-1; TCRdb names TRBD1, which stays unverified in the absence of DNA. CDR3 length: 14 amino acids. Germline CDR1 is SQVTM and CDR2 is ANQGSEA. The CDR3 sequence: CSVAQGALYNEQFF.

The V gene is TRBV7-7, the J gene TRBJ2-3; absent DNA, TCRdb's TRBD1 call cannot be checked. CDR1 and CDR2 (germline): SSHAT, FNYEAQ (reference sequence). CDR3 length: 15 residues. CDR3 amino acids: CASSLSGLGGDTQYF.

The genes are TRBV28 and TRBJ1-1; checking the TCRdb D call of TRBD1 is not possible without DNA. The CDR3 loop spans 13 amino acids. The germline V gene has CDR1 MDHEN and CDR2 SYDVKM. Here the CDR3 reads CASSFAGAIEAFF.

The genes are TRBV12-5 and TRBJ2-5; TCRdb reports TRBD1, a call that lacks DNA to check it against. The germline V gene encodes CDR1 LGHNT and CDR2 FRNRAP. The CDR3 has 15 amino acids. The CDR3 here is CASGSGTSYQETQYF.

The rearrangement links TRBV5-4 to TRBJ2-3; TCRdb reports TRBD1, a call that lacks DNA to check it against. The CDR3 is made up of 14 amino acids. Germline CDR1 and CDR2: SGHNT and YYREEE (reference sequence). The CDR3: CASSSQVITDTQYF.

The rearrangement links TRBV5-4 to TRBJ2-3. The CDR3 spans 13 residues. Germline V lookup: CDR1 SGHNT, CDR2 YYREEE (reference sequence). CDR3 amino acids: CASSLAPADTQYF.

The chain is built from TRBV4-2 and TRBJ2-1; no DNA is available, so the TRBD2 call from TCRdb remains unchecked. Germline CDR1 is LGHNA and CDR2 is YNFKEQ. The CDR3 extends over 16 amino acids. The CDR3 protein is CASSQLSGGAYNEQFF.

The genes are TRBV29-1 and TRBJ2-1; the TCRdb call, TRBD2, lacks DNA for checking. The CDR3 is 17 residues long. Germline values: CDR1 SQVTM, CDR2 ANQGSEA. CDR3 loop: CSVVDRGLADSYNEQFF.

The chain couples TRBV12-3 or TRBV12-4 to TRBJ2-7; TCRdb outputs TRBD2, but without DNA this stays unchecked. The CDR3 totals 14 residues. The CDR3 is CASSTGLAAYEQYF.

This chain links TRBV6-2 or TRBV6-3 with TRBJ1-6. The germline V gene has CDR1 MNHEY and CDR2 SVGEGT. The CDR3 has 11 amino acids. CDR3 sequence: CASSYGRGLHF.

The chain carries TRBV12-3 or TRBV12-4 and TRBJ1-2; TCRdb outputs TRBD1, but without DNA this stays unchecked. The CDR3 spans 15 residues. This CDR3 reads CASSARQGADYGYTF.

The V and J genes are TRBV18 and TRBJ2-3. Germline CDR1 and CDR2: KGHSH and LQKENI. The length of the CDR3 is 15 residues. CDR3 residues: CASSPPYSLTDTQYF.

Here the CDR3 reads CASSLEAARGVTGELFF. V usage is TRBV5-1 and J usage is TRBJ2-2; TCRdb's D gene call, TRBD2, goes unchecked for lack of DNA. CDR1 and CDR2 from the germline V gene are SGHRS and YFSETQ. This CDR3 is built from 17 residues.

The chain couples TRBV20-1 to TRBJ2-2; without DNA, the TCRdb call of TRBD1 cannot be checked. The CDR3 has 14 residues. The germline V gene encodes CDR1 DFQATT and CDR2 SNEGSKA (reference sequence). CDR3: CSAAARGDTGELFF.